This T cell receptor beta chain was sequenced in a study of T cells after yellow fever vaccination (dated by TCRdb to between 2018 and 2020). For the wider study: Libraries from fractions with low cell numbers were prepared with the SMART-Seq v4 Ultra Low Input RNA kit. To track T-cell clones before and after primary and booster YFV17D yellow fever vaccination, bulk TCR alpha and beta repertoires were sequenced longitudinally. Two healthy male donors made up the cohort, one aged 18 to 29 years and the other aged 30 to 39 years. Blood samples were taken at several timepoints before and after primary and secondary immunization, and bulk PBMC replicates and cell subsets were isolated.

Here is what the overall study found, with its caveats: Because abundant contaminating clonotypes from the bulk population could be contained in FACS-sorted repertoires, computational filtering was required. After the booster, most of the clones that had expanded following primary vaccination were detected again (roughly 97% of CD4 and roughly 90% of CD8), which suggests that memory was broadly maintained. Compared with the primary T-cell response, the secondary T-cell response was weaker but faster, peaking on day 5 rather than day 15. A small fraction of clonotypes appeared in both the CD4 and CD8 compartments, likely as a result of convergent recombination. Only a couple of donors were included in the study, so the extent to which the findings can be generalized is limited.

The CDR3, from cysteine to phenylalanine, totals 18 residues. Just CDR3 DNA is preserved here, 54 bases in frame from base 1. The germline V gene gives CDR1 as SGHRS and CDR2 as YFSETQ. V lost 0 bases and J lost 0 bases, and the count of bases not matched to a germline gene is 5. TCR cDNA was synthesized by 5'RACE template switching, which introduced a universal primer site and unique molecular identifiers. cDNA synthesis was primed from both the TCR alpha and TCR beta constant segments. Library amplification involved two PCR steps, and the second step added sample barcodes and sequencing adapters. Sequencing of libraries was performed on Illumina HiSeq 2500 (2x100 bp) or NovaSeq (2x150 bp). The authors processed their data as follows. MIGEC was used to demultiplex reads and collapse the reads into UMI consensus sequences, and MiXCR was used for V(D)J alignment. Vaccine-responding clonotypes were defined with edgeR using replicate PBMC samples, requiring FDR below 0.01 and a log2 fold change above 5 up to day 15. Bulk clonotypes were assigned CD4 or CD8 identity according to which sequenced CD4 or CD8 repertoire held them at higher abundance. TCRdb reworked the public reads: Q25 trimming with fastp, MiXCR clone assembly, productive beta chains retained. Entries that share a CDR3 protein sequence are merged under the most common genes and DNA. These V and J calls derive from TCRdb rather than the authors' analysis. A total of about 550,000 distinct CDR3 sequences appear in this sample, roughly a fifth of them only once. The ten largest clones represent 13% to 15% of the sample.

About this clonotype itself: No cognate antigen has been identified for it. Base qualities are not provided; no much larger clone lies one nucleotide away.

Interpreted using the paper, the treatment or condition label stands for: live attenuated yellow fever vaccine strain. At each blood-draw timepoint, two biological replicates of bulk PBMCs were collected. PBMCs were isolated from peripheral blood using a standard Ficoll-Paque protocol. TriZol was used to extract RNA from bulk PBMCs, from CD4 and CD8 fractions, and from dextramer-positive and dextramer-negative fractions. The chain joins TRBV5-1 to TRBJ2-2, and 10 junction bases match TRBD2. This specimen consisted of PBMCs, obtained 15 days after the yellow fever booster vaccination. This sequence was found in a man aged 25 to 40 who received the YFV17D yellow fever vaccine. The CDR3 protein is CASSLALTSGTNTGELFF. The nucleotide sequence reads TGCGCCAGCAGCTTGGCCCTAACTAGCGGGACGAACACCGGGGAGCTGTTTTTT.